Listed here are 20 T cell receptor beta chains from one sample, sequenced in a study of blood T cells in healthy people across ages. Alongside a J-beta primer mix, a sample-barcoded 5' primer served in a second PCR lasting roughly 6 to 11 cycles. TCRdb ran MiXCR on the 5' RACE reads and lists one entry per CDR3 protein. The sample lists about 320,000 distinct CDR3 sequences, roughly 29% seen once, with around 30% in the top ten. The sequenced sample consisted of blood. The receptors derive from a woman aged 70-85 years in good health.

In its sample, this clonotype was seen a few times. The CDR3 region has the DNA TGCGCCAGCAGCTTGGCCAGAGGGCCCACTTACGAGCAGTACTTC. It translates to CASSLARGPTYEQYF. This chain joins TRBV5-1 and TRBJ2-7, with D tentatively TRBD2 (5 bases). This CDR3 has 15 amino acids. The V gene's germline CDR1 is SGHRS and CDR2 YFSETQ. The V and J ends lost 0 bases and 4 bases respectively, with 14 bases between them.

The chain joins TRBV28 to TRBJ2-7; 8 bases line up with TRBD1. Germline V gene lookup returns CDR1 MDHEN and CDR2 SYDVKM. There are 15 residues in the CDR3. Losses at the gene ends were 6 bases for V and 4 bases for J; bases not matched to a gene: 11. The CDR3 DNA sequence: TGTGCCAGCAGCGAACCGGGACAGGAAACGTACGAGCAGTACTTC. It translates to CASSEPGQETYEQYF.

In the case of this clonotype: At one boundary the junction diverges from the germline segment, which might be a read error. V and J are TRBV7-9 and TRBJ2-3; no firm D call. Germline V gives CDR1 SEHNR, CDR2 FQNEAQ (reference sequence). The CDR3 has 13 residues. The CDR3 DNA reads as TGTGCCAGCAGCCCTAACCCCACAGATACGCAGTGTTTT. It encodes CASSPNPTDTQCF.

This chain joins TRBV24-1 and TRBJ1-4; 9 nucleotides agree with TRBD1. Germline V lookup: CDR1 KGHDR, CDR2 SFDVKD. The junction had 6 bases not matched to a gene; V was cut back by 4 bases and J by 7 bases. This CDR3 region has 15 residues. CDR3 bases: TGTGCCACCAGTGACAACAGGGGGCCAGGTGAAAAACTGTTTTTT. It codes for CATSDNRGPGEKLFF.

The chain is built from TRBV5-1 and TRBJ1-4; 8 bases are shared with TRBD1. Per the germline V gene, CDR1 is SGHRS and CDR2 is YFSETQ. The length of the CDR3 is 14 residues. V shed 0 bases and J 7 bases; nucleotides not matched to a gene: 2. The CDR3 coding sequence is TGCGCCAGCAGCTTGGGACAGGGGTTTGAAAAACTGTTTTTT. Protein product: CASSLGQGFEKLFF.

Here the CDR3 reads CASSEGLVSDTQYF. In DNA form, the CDR3 reads TGTGCCAGCAGCGAGGGACTAGTATCAGATACGCAGTATTTT. The chain links TRBV6-2 or TRBV6-3 to TRBJ2-3, with 8 positions matching TRBD2. Germline V gene sequence: CDR1 MNHEY, CDR2 SVGEGT. J gave up 4 bases and V 6 bases, and 6 bases lay outside the gene matches. CDR3 length: 14 amino acids.

The chain is built from TRBV29-1 and TRBJ2-5; D is possibly TRBD1 (6 bases). The DNA end is a closer match to TRBJ2-1, so the J assignment may be wrong. The CDR3 runs to 14 residues. CDR1 is SQVTM, CDR2 ANQGSEA, per germline. As DNA, the CDR3 is TGCAGCGCATTCCCCCGGGACAAAAACAATGAGCAGTTCTTC. Translated, it gives CSAFPRDKNNEQFF.

This clonotype was observed a handful of times. V gene TRBV28 combines with J gene TRBJ2-2; D is ambiguous. CDR1 and CDR2 (germline): MDHEN, SYDVKM. V dropped 1 base and J dropped 4 bases, with 7 bases sitting between them. The length of the CDR3 is 14 residues. CDR3 amino acids: CASSLLPRTGELFF. The CDR3 bases are TGTGCCAGCAGTTTATTACCCCGCACCGGGGAGCTGTTTTTT.

This clonotype was observed a handful of times. This rearrangement joins TRBV28 to TRBJ1-5, with a tentative D call TRBD1 (5 bases). V was pared by 7 bases and J by 4 bases, with 14 bases between. Per germline, CDR1 MDHEN and CDR2 SYDVKM. The CDR3 runs to 14 residues. CDR3: CASTGGSANQPQHF. For the CDR3, the DNA is TGTGCCAGCACGGGGGGATCCGCGAATCAGCCCCAGCATTTT.

The chain recombines TRBV7-2 with TRBJ2-5; D assignment may be TRBD1 or TRBD2 (5 bases each). The germline V gene has CDR1 SGHTA and CDR2 FQGNSA. The CDR3 sequence is 17 residues long. The V and J ends lost 4 bases and 4 bases respectively, with 22 bases between them. CDR3 sequence (DNA): TGTGCCAGCAGCTCCGAGATGCCGGGACCACAGTCAGAGACCCAGTACTTC. This gives the protein CASSSEMPGPQSETQYF.

This clonotype was detected only a few times. The chain recombines TRBV2 with TRBJ2-6; TRBD1 might be the D (5 bases). The length of the CDR3 is 15 residues. Trimming shortened V by 6 bases and J by 0 bases, and 9 bases separated the two germline ends. Germline-derived CDR1 and CDR2 are SNHLY and FYNNEI. The CDR3 region is CASSDSNSGANVLTF. The CDR3 DNA follows: TGTGCCAGCAGCGACAGCAACTCTGGGGCCAACGTCCTGACTTTC.

This clonotype has more than one count but fewer than ten. The chain couples TRBV3-1 to TRBJ2-1; D is unresolved. TRBJ2-7 matches the DNA end more closely, so the J call is doubtful. The CDR3 contains 13 residues. Germline V gene sequence: CDR1 LGHDT, CDR2 YNNKEL (reference sequence). CDR3 nucleotide sequence: TGTGCCAGCAGCCAGCAACCCTGGGACGAGCAGTACTTC. The encoded protein is CASSQQPWDEQYF.

This clonotype was observed a few times. The chain combines TRBV11-1 with TRBJ2-1, with 11 bases that match TRBD2. TRBJ2-5 matches the DNA end more closely, so the J call is doubtful. CDR3 length: 15 residues. Germline V gene sequence: CDR1 SGHAT, CDR2 FQDESV (reference sequence). CDR3 bases: TGTGCCAGCAGCTCCACTAGCGGGAGACGTGAGACCCAGTACTTC. It encodes CASSSTSGRRETQYF.

This clonotype came up a few times. This rearrangement joins TRBV20-1 to TRBJ2-4, with a weak D call TRBD2 (6 bases). Trimming took off 0 bases at V and 1 base at J, with 22 bases between the two ends. Looked up from germline, CDR1 is DFQATT and CDR2 is SNEGSKA (reference sequence). The CDR3 loop spans 19 amino acids. CDR3 DNA sequence: TGCAGTGCTAGAGACCCCCTCCCGGGAGAGGGGAGGGCCAAAAACATTCAGTACTTC. Translated, it gives CSARDPLPGEGRAKNIQYF.

The chain has TRBV12-3 or TRBV12-4 and TRBJ2-7, with TRBD2 matching over 8 bases. The CDR3 runs 14 residues. V was pared by 3 bases and J by 2 bases, with 3 bases of the junction left unmatched. The CDR3 reads CASSFAGGTYEQYF. CDR3 coding DNA: TGTGCCAGCAGTTTTGCGGGGGGCACCTACGAGCAGTACTTC.

The rearrangement uses TRBV5-1 and TRBJ2-2; tentative D call: TRBD2 (6 bases). Germline V CDR1 and CDR2: SGHRS, YFSETQ. The V end lost 0 bases, the J end lost 2 bases, and 11 bases lay between the germline ends. The CDR3 loop spans 16 amino acids. The CDR3 is CASSLGVSGNTGELFF. CDR3 nucleotide sequence: TGCGCCAGCAGCTTGGGAGTTAGCGGAAACACCGGGGAGCTGTTTTTT.

The rearrangement links TRBV9 to TRBJ2-1; no clear D. There are 13 residues in the CDR3. With 0 bases removed from V and 7 bases from J, the gap between germline ends came to 8 bases. Germline CDR1 is SGDLS and CDR2 is YYNGEE. CDR3 DNA sequence: TGTGCCAGCAGCGTAGCTGGTCGAAATGAGCAGTTCTTC. It is translated as CASSVAGRNEQFF.

The J gene is TRBJ2-6, the V gene TRBV7-2; weak D call: TRBD1 (6 bases). CDR3 length equals 15 residues. The V end lost 3 bases, the J end lost 2 bases, and 8 bases lay between the germline ends. Germline V gene sequence: CDR1 SGHTA, CDR2 FQGNSA. The chain's CDR3 is CASSFQGTGANVLTF. The DNA for the CDR3 is TGTGCCAGCAGCTTCCAGGGGACTGGGGCCAACGTCCTGACTTTC.

This clonotype was seen repeatedly, ten times or more. The rearrangement joins TRBV20-1 to TRBJ2-1; 7 bases fit TRBD1. There are 17 residues in the CDR3. In germline, CDR1 is DFQATT, CDR2 SNEGSKA (reference sequence). With V trimmed by 7 bases and J by 6 bases, 21 bases remained unmatched. CDR3 loop: CSVSTGRHRGRGNEQFF. DNA of the CDR3: TGCAGTGTCTCGACCGGACGCCACAGGGGCCGGGGCAATGAGCAGTTCTTC.

In this sample, this clonotype turned up a few times. J is TRBJ1-3 and V is TRBV5-1; no definite D call. Germline values: CDR1 SGHRS, CDR2 YFSETQ. The CDR3 totals 15 residues. Trimming shortened V by 5 bases and J by 4 bases, and 16 bases separated the two germline ends. The CDR3 region is CASRLIMAGGNTIYF. CDR3 coding DNA: TGCGCCAGCAGGCTGATAATGGCCGGGGGAAACACCATATATTTT.